The 7 T cell receptor beta chains given below trace back to one sample, sequenced in a study of blood T cells in healthy people across ages (dated by TCRdb to about 2015). The library was obtained by 5' RACE. The sequencer was an Illumina HiSeq 2500. The second PCR ran for roughly 7 to 11 cycles and used a J-beta primer mix along with a sample-barcoded 5' primer. TCRdb trimmed public reads at Q25 via fastp, called clones via MiXCR and kept in-frame beta chains. Duplicate CDR3 protein sequences are folded into a single record with the most common DNA and genes. This sample has roughly 1,500,000 distinct CDR3 sequences in its table, and around 35% of those were observed once. The top ten hold 10% to 12% of the sample. The sample consisted of blood. Every receptor here comes from a woman aged 25 to 39 in good health.

Of note for this clonotype: A single base separates this from a much larger clone, so it may be a read error. This chain links TRBV29-1 with TRBJ2-1; 9 nucleotides match TRBD2. In germline, CDR1 is SQVTM, CDR2 ANQGSEA. The CDR3 runs 15 residues. CDR3 residues: CGVSASGASYNEQFF. The DNA of the CDR3 is TGCGGCGTTTCCGCTAGCGGGGCCTCCTACAATGAGCAGTTCTTC.

In its sample, this clonotype was seen a few times. This chain connects TRBV12-3 or TRBV12-4 to TRBJ2-1; D possibly corresponds to TRBD2 (7 bases). The CDR3 runs 14 residues. The ends were cut back, 7 bases at V and 7 bases at J, with 17 bases in the middle. For the CDR3, the DNA is TGTGCCAGCACGATCGGGGGGCTGAGGAATGAGCAGTTCTTC. This translates into CASTIGGLRNEQFF.

The chain employs TRBV7-3 and TRBJ1-1, with D possibly being TRBD1 (5 bases). Germline-derived CDR1 and CDR2 are SGHTA and FQGTGA. With 4 bases removed from V and 3 bases from J, the gap between germline ends came to 12 bases. The CDR3 runs 14 residues. The CDR3 DNA follows: TGTGCCAGCAGCTCCTCGGCGGGGGACACTGAAGCTTTCTTT. Protein sequence: CASSSSAGDTEAFF.

This clonotype was recorded a few times. The CDR3 spells CASSGQGRNEQFF. Here the CDR3 DNA reads TGTGCCAGCAGTGGACAGGGTCGTAATGAGCAGTTCTTC. The chain couples TRBV6-1 to TRBJ2-1, with 7 bases matching TRBD1. Per the germline V gene, CDR1 is MNHNS and CDR2 is SASEGT. The CDR3 spans 13 residues. J lost 7 bases, V lost 4 bases, and 4 bases had no gene match.

This clonotype occurred a few times. This sequence joins TRBV7-9 and TRBJ2-5; 11 bases map to TRBD2. The germline gives CDR1 SEHNR, CDR2 FQNEAQ (reference sequence). CDR3 length: 16 amino acids. J gave up 3 bases and V 2 bases, and 5 bases lay outside the gene matches. CDR3 sequence reads: CASSLLTSGRKETQYF. The CDR3 DNA follows: TGTGCCAGCAGCTTATTAACTAGCGGGAGAAAAGAGACCCAGTACTTC. Full variable domain (missing parts from reference TRBV7-9 and TRBJ2-5): DTGVSQNPRHKITKRGQNVTFRCDPISEHNRLYWYRQTLGQGPEFLTYFQNEAQLEKSRLLSDRFSAERPKGSFSTLEIQRTEQGDSAMYLCASSLLTSGRKETQYFGPGTRLLVL.

The chain carries TRBV12-3 or TRBV12-4 and TRBJ2-6; maybe TRBD1 (5 bases). The V and J ends lost 5 bases and 2 bases respectively, with 7 bases between them. There are 14 residues in the CDR3. DNA of the CDR3: TGTGCCAGCAGTATGACAGCTGGGGCCAACGTCCTGACTTTC. Its translation is CASSMTAGANVLTF.

This clonotype was seen more than once but under ten times. The chain employs TRBV7-9 and TRBJ2-5; unclear D gene. V gave up 1 base and J gave up 1 base, with 10 bases separating them. The germline V gene encodes CDR1 SEHNR and CDR2 FQNEAQ (reference sequence). The CDR3 is 15 residues long. CDR3 loop: CASSLDSSIQETQYF. DNA of the CDR3: TGTGCCAGCAGCTTAGACAGTTCCATCCAAGAGACCCAGTACTTC.